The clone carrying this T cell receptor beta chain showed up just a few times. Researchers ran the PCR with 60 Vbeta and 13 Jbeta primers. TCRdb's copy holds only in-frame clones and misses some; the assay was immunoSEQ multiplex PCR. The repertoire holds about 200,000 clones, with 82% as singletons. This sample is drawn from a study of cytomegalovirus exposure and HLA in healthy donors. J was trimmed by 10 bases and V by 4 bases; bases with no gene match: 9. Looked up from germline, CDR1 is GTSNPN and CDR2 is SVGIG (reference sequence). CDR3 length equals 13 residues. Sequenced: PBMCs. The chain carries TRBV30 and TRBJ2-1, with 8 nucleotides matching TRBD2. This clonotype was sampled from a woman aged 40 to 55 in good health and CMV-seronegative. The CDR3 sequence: CAWTGLGGGEQFF. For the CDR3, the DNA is TGTGCCTGGACGGGACTAGGAGGCGGCGAGCAGTTCTTC.